This paragraph reports one TCR beta chain. Its specificity is unknown. CDR1 is ENHRY, CDR2 SYGVKD, per germline. The germline V and J ends were trimmed by 3 bases and 5 bases, with 13 bases remaining between them. The CDR3 spans 15 residues. These data originate in a study of CD8 T cells in ankylosing spondylitis. Study-level results: Those disease-linked clones were CD8+; they were also relatively rare in peripheral blood. Enrichment of disease-linked clones was reportedly significant in matched ankylosing spondylitis synovial fluid. What appeared characteristic of ankylosing spondylitis blood was a TCR beta motif of 7 or 8 highly homologous variants.

Making the TCR beta libraries involved quantitative 5'-RACE with molecular barcodes. A single record per CDR3 protein comes from TCRdb applying MiXCR to the 5' RACE reads. Among over 600,000 distinct CDR3 sequences listed, roughly 19% were seen once. The sequencing input was blood, either unsorted or a sorted T cell fraction (not recorded which). The clonotype was recovered from a male donor with ankylosing spondylitis. The genes are TRBV10-3 and TRBJ2-2; maybe TRBD1 (5 bases). CDR3 coding DNA: TGTGCCATCAGTGAACCATTCCAGGGAACCGGGGAGCTGTTTTTT. Its translation: CAISEPFQGTGELFF.